Following are 15 T cell receptor beta chains from one sample sequenced in a study of graft-versus-host responses after intestinal transplantation. Repertoires were generated with immunoSEQ multiplex PCR, while TCRdb's copy carries only in-frame clones and drops some. In the table there are 30,000 to 50,000 clones, more than 90% of which are singletons. Their cognate antigens are unknown. Here the sequenced sample was unstimulated CD8+ T cells sorted from spleen or lymph node cells, taken before transplant. The receptors here all came from a human donor who was the organ donor for an intestinal transplant.

The chain has TRBV4-1 and TRBJ2-7; TRBD2 matches 10 bases. The V gene's germline CDR1 is MGHRA and CDR2 YSYEKL. The CDR3 has 16 amino acids. V dropped 1 base and J dropped 4; count of bases not matched to a gene: 7. CDR3 residues: CASSQVGAGGSYEQYF. The CDR3 nucleotides are TGCGCCAGCAGCCAAGTTGGAGCGGGGGGGTCGTACGAGCAGTACTTC.

The CDR3 DNA is TGTGCCAGTAGTACACAAACCGGGACTAGCTTCACCGGGGAGCTGTTTTTT. This translates into CASSTQTGTSFTGELFF. J is TRBJ2-2 and V is TRBV19, with 9 bases aligning to TRBD2. After removal of 4 bases from V and 4 bases from J, the junction contained 10 bases not matched to a gene. CDR1 and CDR2 from the germline V gene are LNHDA and SQIVND (reference sequence). This CDR3 is built from 17 residues.

The chain carries TRBV5-1 and TRBJ2-3; TRBD2 matches at 10 bases. The germline CDR1 and CDR2 sequences are SGHRS and YFSETQ. Unmatched junction bases numbered 6, after V lost 2 bases and J lost 6 bases. The CDR3 has 15 amino acids. CDR3 residues: CASSFTSGVRDTQYF. The CDR3 coding sequence is TGCGCCAGCAGCTTCACTAGCGGGGTCCGGGATACGCAGTATTTT.

The V call is TRBV11-2, the J call TRBJ1-3; 7 positions agree with TRBD1. The length of the CDR3 is 15 residues. V lost 5 bases, J lost 2 bases, and 6 bases stayed unmatched. Per germline, CDR1 SGHAT and CDR2 FQNNGV. CDR3 nucleotide sequence: TGTGCCAGCAGCCGACAGGGATACCCTGGAAACACCATATATTTT. Encoded protein: CASSRQGYPGNTIYF.

The chain uses TRBV29-1 and TRBJ2-5, with a tentative D call TRBD1 (6 bases). V was cut by 1 base and J by 3 bases, with 6 bases left in between. Germline CDR1 and CDR2: SQVTM and ANQGSEA. The CDR3 length is 12 residues. This CDR3 is CSVEGTEETQYF. CDR3 coding DNA: TGCAGCGTTGAAGGGACAGAAGAGACCCAGTACTTC.

J is TRBJ2-5 and V is TRBV7-9; 8 bases match TRBD1. J lost 0 bases, V lost 5 bases, and 11 bases had no gene match. This CDR3 has 17 residues. Germline assignment: CDR1 SEHNR and CDR2 FQNEAQ (reference sequence). The CDR3 coding sequence is TGTGCCAGCAGCCCCAGACAGGGGCGCAAGAACCAAGAGACCCAGTACTTC. Translation gives CASSPRQGRKNQETQYF.

V gene TRBV4-3 combines with J gene TRBJ1-1, with 8 bases matching TRBD1. Germline V lookup: CDR1 LGHNA, CDR2 YSLEER. Trimming took 0 bases from V and 6 from J; bases not matched to a gene: 9. The CDR3 is made up of 16 amino acids. Here the CDR3 reads CASSQDRGPRGAEAFF. The DNA for the CDR3 is TGCGCCAGCAGCCAAGACAGGGGGCCTAGAGGGGCTGAAGCTTTCTTT.

The chain couples TRBV11-3 to TRBJ2-7; the match to TRBD1 covers 8 bases. Germline assignment: CDR1 SGHNT and CDR2 YENEEA. The CDR3 extends over 15 amino acids. J gave up 4 bases and V 2 bases, and 7 bases lay outside the gene matches. CDR3 protein: CASSLILRGRYEQYF. The CDR3 DNA reads TGTGCCAGCAGCTTAATCCTCAGGGGGCGGTACGAGCAGTACTTC.

The genes are TRBV4-1 and TRBJ2-1; TRBD2 aligns across 11 bases. V shed 0 bases and J 4 bases; nucleotides not matched to a gene: 5. The CDR3 length is 17 residues. Germline lookup yields CDR1 MGHRA and CDR2 YSYEKL. The DNA of the CDR3 is TGCGCCAGCAGCCAAGATTTAACTAGCGGGGGTTACAATGAGCAGTTCTTC. It yields the protein CASSQDLTSGGYNEQFF.

The chain joins TRBV28 to TRBJ1-1; the D is unclear. The V gene lost 3 bases and the J gene lost 10 bases, with 18 bases spanning the gap. Germline V lookup: CDR1 MDHEN, CDR2 SYDVKM. CDR3 length equals 14 residues. This chain's CDR3 is CASSFPTLNDGAFF. DNA for the CDR3: TGTGCCAGCAGTTTCCCTACCCTGAATGACGGAGCTTTCTTT.

V is TRBV4-1 and J is TRBJ2-7, with TRBD2 as a possible D gene (6 bases). The germline gives CDR1 MGHRA, CDR2 YSYEKL. Trimming left V 2 bases short and J 6 bases short, with 14 bases between. This CDR3 is built from 14 residues. The CDR3 coding sequence is TGCGCCAGCAGCCAATCAGTAGCGGTGGGCGAGCAGTACTTC. Protein: CASSQSVAVGEQYF.

This clone showed up just once. The chain has TRBV9 and TRBJ1-3, with D unresolved. V was shortened by 3 bases and J by 7 bases, with 8 bases between the two germline ends. Germline CDR1 and CDR2: SGDLS and YYNGEE. CDR3 length: 12 residues. CDR3 nucleotide sequence: TGTGCCAGCAGCGGCTCCGGGAACACCATATATTTT. Translated, it gives CASSGSGNTIYF.

This rearrangement joins TRBV10-3 to TRBJ2-7; D remains ambiguous. Trimming took off 11 bases at V and 1 base at J, with 18 bases between the two ends. The CDR3 loop spans 14 amino acids. CDR1 ENHRY and CDR2 SYGVKD come from the germline V gene. CDR3 DNA sequence: TGTGCCTCCGCAATCAATGATAGGTCCTACGAGCAGTACTTC. Amino acids: CASAINDRSYEQYF.

This chain links TRBV4-2 with TRBJ2-1; D possibly corresponds to TRBD2 (7 bases). Trimming cost V 1 base and J 1 base, with 14 bases left between them. CDR3 size: 17 residues. CDR1 LGHNA and CDR2 YNFKEQ come from the germline V gene. CDR3 nucleotides: TGTGCCAGCAGCCAAGGTACGGGGGGCGTGTCCTACAATGAGCAGTTCTTC. The encoded protein is CASSQGTGGVSYNEQFF.

The chain has TRBV4-3 and TRBJ2-7; D unclear. The CDR3 length is 14 residues. Germline CDR1 LGHNA, CDR2 YSLEER. V was shortened by 4 bases and J by 4 bases, with 14 bases between the two germline ends. CDR3 in DNA: TGCGCCAGCAGCCCAGGAAGGAGTGGGTACGAGCAGTACTTC. Encoded protein: CASSPGRSGYEQYF.